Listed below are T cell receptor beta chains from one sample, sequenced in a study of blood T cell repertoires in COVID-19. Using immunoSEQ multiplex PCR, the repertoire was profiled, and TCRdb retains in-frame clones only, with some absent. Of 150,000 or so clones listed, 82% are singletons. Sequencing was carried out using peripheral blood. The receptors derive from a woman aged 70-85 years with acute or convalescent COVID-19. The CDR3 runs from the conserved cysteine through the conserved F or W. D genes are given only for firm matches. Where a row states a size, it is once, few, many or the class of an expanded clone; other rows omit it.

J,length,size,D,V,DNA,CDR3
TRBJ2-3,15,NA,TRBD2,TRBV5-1,TGCGCCAGCAGCTTGGCTAGCGGGGAGGGAGATACGCAGTATTTT,CASSLASGEGDTQYF
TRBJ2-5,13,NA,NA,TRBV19,TGTGCCAGCCAGGGCCTAGAAAAAGAGACCCAGTACTTC,CASQGLEKETQYF
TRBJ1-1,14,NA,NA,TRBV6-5,TGTGCCAGCATCTCGGCAGGGACAAACACTGAAGCTTTCTTT,CASISAGTNTEAFF
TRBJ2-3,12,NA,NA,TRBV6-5,TGTGCCAGCAGTTACCTTTCAGATACGCAGTATTTT,CASSYLSDTQYF
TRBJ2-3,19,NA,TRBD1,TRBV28,TGTGCCAGCAGTTTATGGGCAGGGGGCGCCTATATATTGAGAGATACGCAGTATTTT,CASSLWAGGAYILRDTQYF
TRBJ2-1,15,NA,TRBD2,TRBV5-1,TGCGCCAGCAGCGGACTAGCGGGGGACTACAATGAGCAGTTCTTC,CASSGLAGDYNEQFF
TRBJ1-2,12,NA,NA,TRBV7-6,TGTGCCAGCAGCTTTCAGGGGAGAGGCTACACCTTC,CASSFQGRGYTF
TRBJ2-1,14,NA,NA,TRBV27,TGTGCCAGCAGGGGCAGGGGCTCCTACAATGAGCAGTTCTTC,CASRGRGSYNEQFF
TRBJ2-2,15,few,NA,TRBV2,TGTGCCAGCAGTGAATACAGCCCGAACACCGGGGAGCTGTTTTTT,CASSEYSPNTGELFF
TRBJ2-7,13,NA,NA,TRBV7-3,TGTGCCAGCAGCTTAAGTTCCGGGGGCGAGCAGTACTTC,CASSLSSGGEQYF
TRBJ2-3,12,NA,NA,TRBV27,TGTGCCAGCAGTTTAAACTATCTGACGCAGTATTTT,CASSLNYLTQYF
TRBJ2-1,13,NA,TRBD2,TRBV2,TGTGCCAGCACTCCCACTAGCGGGGGCCTAGAGTTCTTC,CASTPTSGGLEFF
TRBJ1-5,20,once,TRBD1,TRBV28,TGTGCCAGCAGTTTGTTTCCGGTGACAGGGGGTAAGGGCGGCAATCAGCCCCAGCATTTT,CASSLFPVTGGKGGNQPQHF
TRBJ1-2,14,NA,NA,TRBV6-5,TGTGCCAGCACCCCCATGGCCGGGGTGCATGGCTACACCTTC,CASTPMAGVHGYTF
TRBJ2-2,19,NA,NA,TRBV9,TGTGCCGGCCGACGGGGGCGGGGGATTAAGGGGCCCATCACCGGGGAGCTGTTTTTT,CAGRRGRGIKGPITGELFF
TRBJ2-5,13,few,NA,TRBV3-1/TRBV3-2,TGTGCCAGCAGCCCCAAACAGTGGGAGACCCAGTACTTC,CASSPKQWETQYF
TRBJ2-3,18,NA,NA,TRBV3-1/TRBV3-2,TGTGCCAGCAGCCAAGGTCCGCGGAGGATCAGTAGCACAGATACGCAGTATTTT,CASSQGPRRISSTDTQYF
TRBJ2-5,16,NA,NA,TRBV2,TGTGCCAGCCGGAGGGGGCTAGCGGGCCTCCAAGAGACCCAGTACTTC,CASRRGLAGLQETQYF
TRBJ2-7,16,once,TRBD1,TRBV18,TGTGCCAGCTCACGAACCGGGACAGGGTCTACCTACGAGCAGTACTTC,CASSRTGTGSTYEQYF
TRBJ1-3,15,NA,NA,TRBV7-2,TGTGCCAGCAGTCGCGGGGGGAGTACATGGGACACCATATATTTT,CASSRGGSTWDTIYF
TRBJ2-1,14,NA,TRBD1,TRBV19,TGTGCCAGTAGCCGGGACAGGGGAGGAATTGAGCAGTTCTTC,CASSRDRGGIEQFF
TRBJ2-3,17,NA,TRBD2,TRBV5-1,TGCGCCAGCAGCTTCGCATCTCGACTAGCGGGCACAGATACGCAGTATTTT,CASSFASRLAGTDTQYF
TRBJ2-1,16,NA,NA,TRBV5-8,TGTGCCAGCAGTCCCAGACTCTCCCTTTACACCAATGAGCAGTTCTTC,CASSPRLSLYTNEQFF
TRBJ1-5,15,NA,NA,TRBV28,TGTGCCAGCAGATCCCCTTCCCGGGTACGTCAGCCCCAGCATTTT,CASRSPSRVRQPQHF
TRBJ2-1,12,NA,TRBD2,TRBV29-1,TGCAGCGCCGGACTAGCGGGCAATGAGCAGTTCTTC,CSAGLAGNEQFF
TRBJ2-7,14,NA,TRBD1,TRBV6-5,TGTGCCAGCAGTTACGGGACAGGGGGATACGAGCAGTACTTC,CASSYGTGGYEQYF
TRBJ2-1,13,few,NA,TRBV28,TGTGCCAGCAGCCTTATGCGCTACAATGAGCAGTTCTTC,CASSLMRYNEQFF
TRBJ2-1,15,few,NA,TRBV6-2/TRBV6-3,TGTGCCAGCAGTCTACAGGGCGCCTTTTACAATGAGCAGTTCTTC,CASSLQGAFYNEQFF
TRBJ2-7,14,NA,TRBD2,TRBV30,TGTGCCTGGAGTGTCGGGGGGAGCTCCTACGAGCAGTACTTC,CAWSVGGSSYEQYF
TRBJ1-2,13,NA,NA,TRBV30,TGTGCCTGGCGACAGGACCTGGACTATGGCTACACCTTC,CAWRQDLDYGYTF
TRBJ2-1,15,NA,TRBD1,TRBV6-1,TGTGCCAGCAGTGAGGGGACAGGGGGCATGGATGAGCAGTTCTTC,CASSEGTGGMDEQFF
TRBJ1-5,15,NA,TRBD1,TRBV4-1,TGCGCCAGCAGCCAAGAGGGACAGGCGGATCAGCCCCAGCATTTT,CASSQEGQADQPQHF
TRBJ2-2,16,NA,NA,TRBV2,TGTGCCAGCAGTCCTGATACAAACGCGAACACCGGGGAGCTGTTTTTT,CASSPDTNANTGELFF
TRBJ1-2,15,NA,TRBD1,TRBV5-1,TGCGCCAGCAGCCCCCCGGCAGGGGGTTTCTCTGGCTACACCTTC,CASSPPAGGFSGYTF
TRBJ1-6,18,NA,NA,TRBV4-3,TGCGCCAGCAGCCAAGAAGTACAGGGCAGCTCCTATAATTCACCCCTCCACTTT,CASSQEVQGSSYNSPLHF
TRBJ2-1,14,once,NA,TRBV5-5,TGTGCCAGCAGCTTGATCACAGGGATACATGAGCAGTTCTTC,CASSLITGIHEQFF
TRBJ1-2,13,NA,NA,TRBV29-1,TGCAGCGTCCCCACAGGGAGTATAGGCGGCTACACCTTC,CSVPTGSIGGYTF
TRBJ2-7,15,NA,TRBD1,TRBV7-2,TGTGCCAGCAGCCAGAGTGGGACAGGAGGGCGCGAGCAGTACTTC,CASSQSGTGGREQYF
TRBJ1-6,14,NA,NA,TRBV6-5,TGTGCCAGCTCCAGGGGCGCCGGGGATTCACCCCTCCACTTT,CASSRGAGDSPLHF
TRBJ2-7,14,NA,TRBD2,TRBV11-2,TGTGCCAGCAGCTTAGGCGGGAGATTGTCCGAGCAGTACTTC,CASSLGGRLSEQYF
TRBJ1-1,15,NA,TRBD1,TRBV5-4,TGTGCCAGCAGCAGGGGACAGGGGGTAAGGACTGAAGCTTTCTTT,CASSRGQGVRTEAFF
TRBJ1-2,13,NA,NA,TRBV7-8,TGTGCCAGCAGTCTTGACAGTGACTATGGCTACACCTTC,CASSLDSDYGYTF
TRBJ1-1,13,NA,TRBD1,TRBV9,TGTGCCAGCAGCTCAACAGGGGTGACTGAAGCTTTCTTT,CASSSTGVTEAFF
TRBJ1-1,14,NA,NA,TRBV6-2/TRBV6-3,TGTGCCAGCAGTTACTCCGGGGTTAGCACTGAAGCTTTCTTT,CASSYSGVSTEAFF
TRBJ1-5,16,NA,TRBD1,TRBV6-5,TGTGCCAGCAGTTCGAGGGGACAGGGAAGGTTTCAGCCCCAGCATTTT,CASSSRGQGRFQPQHF
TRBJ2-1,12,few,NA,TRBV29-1,TGCAGCGTTGATTCGGGTGACAATGAGCAGTTCTTC,CSVDSGDNEQFF